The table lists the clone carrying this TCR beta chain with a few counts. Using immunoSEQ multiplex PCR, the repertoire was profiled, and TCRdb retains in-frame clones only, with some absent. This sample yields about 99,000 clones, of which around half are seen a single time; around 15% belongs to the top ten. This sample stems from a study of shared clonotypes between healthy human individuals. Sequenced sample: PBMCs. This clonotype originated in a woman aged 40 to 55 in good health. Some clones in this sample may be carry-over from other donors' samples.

This chain's CDR3 is CASSKPSGAYNEQFF. The CDR3 nucleotides read TGTGCCAGCAGTAAACCTAGCGGAGCCTACAATGAGCAGTTCTTC. The J gene is TRBJ2-1, the V gene TRBV5-4, with 7 bases lining up with TRBD2. The V segment lost 5 bases and the J segment 2 bases; nucleotides outside the gene matches: 7. The length of the CDR3 is 15 residues. Germline values: CDR1 SGHNT, CDR2 YYREEE (reference sequence).